This TCR beta chain is from a study of T cell changes during pregnancy in multiple sclerosis (dated by TCRdb to between 2018 and 2021). Regarding the research as a whole: In women with multiple sclerosis, the researchers looked at how the T cell repertoire shifted as pregnancy progressed.

The CDR3 sequence holds 15 residues, the cysteine and phenylalanine included. Just CDR3 DNA is preserved here, 45 bases in frame from base 1. As encoded in the germline V gene (reference sequence), CDR1 is LNHDA while CDR2 is SQIVND. Deletion took 7 bases off V and 10 bases off J, with a span of 20 bases between the germline ends. The library was built by means of the immunoSEQ multiplex PCR assay. TCRdb provides this immuneACCESS table in a form limited to in-frame rearrangements. Some clones are lacking; in checked studies, under half of them reflect an unresolved V gene, and why the rest are absent is not known. The sample table contains fewer than 40,000 clones; only one count was recorded for nearly 90% of them. In total, the top ten clones hold 10% to 13% of the sample. Comments on this clone: Its specific antigen is unknown. No base qualities exist here, and no much larger clone lies one base off it.

The sequencing used CD8+ T cells from peripheral blood mononuclear cells, collected in the second trimester of pregnancy. The origin of this receptor is a female donor with multiple sclerosis, enrolled in a pregnancy study. Recombination connected TRBV19 to TRBJ1-6; confidence is insufficient to name the D gene. At the DNA level, the sequence is TGTGCCAGTACACGAAGTGTGAAGGTTAGCTCACCCCTCCACTTT. Its amino acids are CASTRSVKVSSPLHF.